This T cell receptor (delta chain) came from a study of gamma-delta T cells after stem cell transplantation. The CDR3 totals 15 residues. V was cut by 1 base and J by 5 bases, with 8 bases left in between. CDR1 is GEAIGNYY, CDR2 EKD, per germline. TCRdb re-processed the RT-PCR reads using CATT. The sample lists under 4,000 delta-chain clones; 1.5% to 2% were seen once. Sequences were obtained from gamma-delta T cells. V usage is TRDV2 and J usage is TRDJ3; the D gene is possibly TRDD3 (5 bases). The receptor was derived from a human donor. It is not recorded whose cells these are; they may come from a transplant donor. The CDR3 here is CACDTLLGDTRQMFF. Here the CDR3 DNA reads TGTGCCTGTGACACTCTACTGGGGGACACCCGACAGATGTTTTTC.